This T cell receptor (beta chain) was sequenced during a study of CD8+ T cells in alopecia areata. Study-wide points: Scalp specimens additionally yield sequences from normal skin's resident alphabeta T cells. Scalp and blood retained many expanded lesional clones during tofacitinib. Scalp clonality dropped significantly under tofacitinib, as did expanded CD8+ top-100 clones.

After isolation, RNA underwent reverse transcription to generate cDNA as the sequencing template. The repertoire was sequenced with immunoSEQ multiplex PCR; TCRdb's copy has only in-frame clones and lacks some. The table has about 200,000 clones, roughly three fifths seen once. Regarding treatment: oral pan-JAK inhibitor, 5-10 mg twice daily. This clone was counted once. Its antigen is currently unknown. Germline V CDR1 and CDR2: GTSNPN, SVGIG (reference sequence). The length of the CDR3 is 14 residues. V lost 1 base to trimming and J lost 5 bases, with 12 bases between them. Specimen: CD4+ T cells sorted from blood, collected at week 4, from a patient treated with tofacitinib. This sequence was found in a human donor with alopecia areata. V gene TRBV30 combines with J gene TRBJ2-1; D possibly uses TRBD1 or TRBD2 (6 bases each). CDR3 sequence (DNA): TGTGCCTGGAGTGATGGAGGGGGAGACAATGAGCAGTTCTTC. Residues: CAWSDGGGDNEQFF.